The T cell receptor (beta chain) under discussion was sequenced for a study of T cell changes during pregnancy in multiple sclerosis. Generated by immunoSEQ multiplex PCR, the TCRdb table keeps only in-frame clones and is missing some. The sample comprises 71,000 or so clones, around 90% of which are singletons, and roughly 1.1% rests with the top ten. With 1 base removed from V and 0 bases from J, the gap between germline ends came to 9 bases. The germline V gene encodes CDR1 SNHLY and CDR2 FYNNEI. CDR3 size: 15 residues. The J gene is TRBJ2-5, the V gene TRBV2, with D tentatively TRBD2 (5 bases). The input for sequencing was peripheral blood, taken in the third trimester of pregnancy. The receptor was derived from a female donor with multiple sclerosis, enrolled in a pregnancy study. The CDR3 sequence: CASSEGWTYQETQYF. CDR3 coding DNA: TGTGCCAGCAGTGAAGGGTGGACTTACCAAGAGACCCAGTACTTC.